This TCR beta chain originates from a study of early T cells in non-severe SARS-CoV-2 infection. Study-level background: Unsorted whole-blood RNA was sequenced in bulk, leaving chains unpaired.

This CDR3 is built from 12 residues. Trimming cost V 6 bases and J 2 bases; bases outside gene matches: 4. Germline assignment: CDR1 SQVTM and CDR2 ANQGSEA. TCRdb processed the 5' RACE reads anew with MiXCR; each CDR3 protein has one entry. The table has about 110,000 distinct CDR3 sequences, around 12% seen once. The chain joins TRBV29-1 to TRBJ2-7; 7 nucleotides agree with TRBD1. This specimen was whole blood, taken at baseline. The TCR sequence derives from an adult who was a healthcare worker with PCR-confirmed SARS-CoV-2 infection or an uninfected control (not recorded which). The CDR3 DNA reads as TGCAGCGTACGGACAGGAGCCTACGAGCAGTACTTC. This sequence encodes CSVRTGAYEQYF.